The 28 T cell receptor beta chains listed next were all sequenced from one sample in a study of tumor-infiltrating lymphocytes in primary liver carcinoma. Priming with a constant-region primer yielded TCR beta cDNA from roughly 490 ng total RNA. Libraries covering TCR beta were generated through three nested multiplex PCR rounds (using a slightly modified ARM-PCR). The first two PCR rounds used TRBV1-TRBV30 primers with a Cbeta primer, 9 to 10 cycles each. TCRdb independently ran MiXCR on the multiplex PCR reads; one entry per CDR3 protein. The table records 300,000 to 350,000 distinct CDR3 sequences, roughly 61% of them present only once. Germline DNA was extracted alongside blood RNA, which was obtained from unsorted whole blood. Sequenced input: peripheral blood. The receptors shown here come from a man aged 40-55 years with primary liver carcinoma and hepatitis B virus infection.

A remark on this clonotype: A much larger clonotype is one base distant, so this may be a read error. The rearrangement links TRBV6-1 to TRBJ2-7, with 7 nucleotides matching TRBD1. Germline values: CDR1 MNHNS, CDR2 SASEGT. The CDR3 sequence is 15 residues long. V shed 7 bases, J shed 1 base, and the junction held 10 bases outside the gene matches. The CDR3 here is CASKSNQGVSYEQYF. The CDR3 nucleotides are TGTGCCAGCAAAAGTAACCAGGGGGTATCCTACGAGCAGTACTTC.

To note about this clonotype: A single base separates this from a much larger clone, so it may be a read error. The CDR3 loop reads CASSLTVKTEAFF. The CDR3 coding sequence is TGTGCCAGCAGCTTGACAGTGAAGACTGAAGCTTTCTTT. The genes are TRBV7-3 and TRBJ1-1, with a possible D match to TRBD1 (5 bases). The germline V gene encodes CDR1 SGHTA and CDR2 FQGTGA. The CDR3 loop spans 13 amino acids.

Comment on this clonotype: One end of the junction does not line up with germline, which may come from a read error. The rearrangement joins TRBV6-5 to TRBJ2-3; 8 bases agree with TRBD1. This CDR3 has 15 residues. CDR1 and CDR2 (germline): MNHEY, SVGAGI. Here the CDR3 DNA reads TGTGCTAGCAGTAAGGAAGGACAGGGCGCATATACGCAGTATTTT. Residues: CASSKEGQGAYTQYF.

The chain combines TRBV28 with TRBJ2-1, with TRBD2 matching 14 bases. Losses at the gene ends were 4 bases for V and 8 bases for J; bases not matched to a gene: 4. CDR1 MDHEN and CDR2 SYDVKM come from the germline V gene. The CDR3 loop spans 15 amino acids. CDR3 DNA: TGTGCCAGCAGTTCCGGGACTAGCGGGAGACATGAGCAGTTCTTC. Translating gives CASSSGTSGRHEQFF.

This clonotype appeared a single time. A much larger clone differs from this one at a single base, so this may be a read error. This chain connects TRBV6-6 to TRBJ2-7; D remains ambiguous. CDR1 is MNHNY, CDR2 SVGAGI, per germline (reference sequence). This CDR3 is 13 amino acids long. The CDR3 sequence: CANSQVLSYEQYF. The CDR3, as DNA: TGTGCCAACAGTCAGGTTTTGTCCTACGAGCAGTACTTC.

A remark on this clonotype: It may be a read error: a sequence one base away is much more abundant. The chain links TRBV6-1 to TRBJ2-7, with 9 positions matching TRBD2. The V segment lost 4 bases and the J segment 5 bases; nucleotides outside the gene matches: 9. There are 15 residues in the CDR3. Germline CDR1 is MNHNS and CDR2 is SASEGT. The CDR3 nucleotides are TGTGCCAGCAGTGGGGGTAGCGGGGGAACCAACGAGCAGTACTTC. This sequence encodes CASSGGSGGTNEQYF.

Turning to this clonotype: In this CDR3 the conserved last residue, phenylalanine or tryptophan, is missing, so a read error is likely. V usage is TRBV4-1 and J usage is TRBJ2-7; no firm D call. The germline CDR1 and CDR2 sequences are MGHRA and YSYEKL. The V end was cut by 0 bases, the J end by 7 bases, with 13 bases between. This CDR3 spans 14 amino acids. The CDR3 DNA sequence: TGCGCCAGCAGCCAAGATCGGGTTGTGCGGGAGCAGTACCTC. Translating gives CASSQDRVVREQYL.

The V call is TRBV30, the J call TRBJ2-3; unclear D gene. Deletions cut 3 bases from V and 3 bases from J, with 16 bases between. From germline, CDR1 is GTSNPN and CDR2 SVGIG (reference sequence). There are 15 residues in the CDR3. CDR3 protein: CAWSYGLARTDTQYF. In DNA form, the CDR3 reads TGTGCCTGGAGCTACGGGCTGGCGAGAACAGATACGCAGTATTTT.

This clonotype was seen once. CDR3 sequence reads: CASAPGDSRRFF. CDR3 bases: TGTGCCAGCGCCCCTGGGGACTCCCGCCGGTTCTTC. The chain links TRBV28 to TRBJ2-1; a possible D gene is TRBD2 (6 bases). Looked up from germline, CDR1 is MDHEN and CDR2 is SYDVKM. Trimming cost V 8 bases and J 15 bases, with 20 bases left between them. The CDR3 extends over 12 amino acids. Combining the CDR3 with reference TRBV28 and TRBJ2-1 gives the whole variable domain DVKVTQSSRYLVKRTGEKVFLECVQDMDHENMFWYRQDPGLGLRLIYFSYDVKMKEKGDIPEGYSVSREKKERFSLILESASTNQTSMYLCASAPGDSRRFFGPGTRLTVL.

This clonotype was counted at least ten times. The V call is TRBV29-1, the J call TRBJ2-1, with D possibly called TRBD1 or TRBD2 (5 bases each). The CDR3 has 11 amino acids. The germline V gene encodes CDR1 SQVTM and CDR2 ANQGSEA. Trimming stripped 4 bases from V and 10 bases from J, with 11 bases between. The CDR3, as DNA: TGCAGCGTTGGGGACGGAGCAGAGCAGTTCTTC. Translated, it gives CSVGDGAEQFF.

As to this clonotype: This may come from a read error, since a much larger clone is one base off. V is TRBV6-6 and J is TRBJ2-7; D is perhaps TRBD2 (6 bases). This CDR3 region has 13 residues. Germline V lookup: CDR1 MNHNY, CDR2 SVGAGI (reference sequence). CDR3 amino acids: CASTQGRSYERYF. The CDR3 DNA reads TGTGCCAGCACCCAAGGGAGGTCCTACGAGCGGTACTTC.

Points on this clonotype: A much larger clone sits a single nucleotide away, making a read error possible. The CDR3 does not end in the conserved phenylalanine or tryptophan, so this is likely a read error. This sequence joins TRBV14 and TRBJ2-7; D is possibly TRBD2 (6 bases). Per germline, CDR1 SGHDN and CDR2 FVKESK. Trimming shortened V by 5 bases and J by 7 bases, and 15 bases separated the two germline ends. There are 13 residues in the CDR3. The CDR3 DNA is TGTGCCAGCAGCATAAGACCGGAGGGGGAGCAGTACTTG. The encoded protein is CASSIRPEGEQYL.

Worth noting for this clonotype: Lacking the conserved final phenylalanine or tryptophan, this CDR3 likely reflects a read error. V is TRBV2 and J is TRBJ2-3; D not resolved. The CDR3 loop spans 15 amino acids. The ends were cut back, 4 bases at V and 2 bases at J, with 13 bases in the middle. CDR1 is SNHLY, CDR2 FYNNEI, per germline. CDR3 in DNA: TGTGCCAGCAGTGCCCGATTGGATGACACAGATACGCAGTATTCT. Its translation: CASSARLDDTDTQYS.

The chain employs TRBV6-6 and TRBJ2-2; D might be TRBD2 (6 bases). The germline V gene encodes CDR1 MNHNY and CDR2 SVGAGI (reference sequence). The CDR3 is 17 residues long. Trimming pared 6 bases from V and 2 bases from J, leaving 19 bases between. The CDR3, as DNA: TGTGCCAGCAGCCCTAGCGCGTCAGGGAGCAACACCGGGGAGCTGTTTTTT. This encodes CASSPSASGSNTGELFF.

In its sample, this clonotype was seen once. This may come from a read error, since a much larger clone is one base off. V usage is TRBV10-3 and J usage is TRBJ2-7; 11 bases are a match to TRBD1. The CDR3 is 15 amino acids. Germline CDR1 reads ENHRY; CDR2 reads SYGVKD. In DNA form, the CDR3 reads TGTGCCATCAGTGAGGGGACAGGGGGATCCTACAAGCAGTACTTC. It encodes CAISEGTGGSYKQYF.

In the case of this clonotype: A read error may account for a junction end that differs from germline. The chain combines TRBV4-1 with TRBJ1-5; tentative D call: TRBD1 (5 bases). From germline, CDR1 is MGHRA and CDR2 YSYEKL. The CDR3 loop spans 17 amino acids. CDR3 nucleotide sequence: TGCGCCAGCGGCCAAGATACAGGAGGGAATAGCAATCAGCCCCAGCATTTT. It codes for CASGQDTGGNSNQPQHF.

As to this clonotype: A clone one base away is much larger, so this may be a read error. The rearrangement uses TRBV12-3 or TRBV12-4 and TRBJ1-1; no clear D gene. CDR3 length: 13 amino acids. Deletions cut 5 bases from V and 0 bases from J, with 7 bases between. This chain's CDR3 is CASSQRMNTEAFF. Written as DNA, the CDR3 is TGTGCCAGCAGTCAGAGGATGAACACTGAAGCTTTCTTT.

The V call is TRBV4-1, the J call TRBJ2-2, with TRBD2 matching over 7 bases. V shed 0 bases, J shed 7 bases, and the junction held 11 bases outside the gene matches. CDR3 length: 17 residues. Germline V lookup: CDR1 MGHRA, CDR2 YSYEKL. CDR3 coding DNA: TGCGCCAGCAGCCAAGATTGGCTAGCGGAAGCTGGCGGGGAGCTGTTTTTT. This gives the protein CASSQDWLAEAGGELFF.

The CDR3 reads CVRDRNTGELFF. The CDR3 region has the DNA TGTGTCAGGGACAGGAACACCGGGGAGCTGTTTTTT. The chain joins TRBV7-9 to TRBJ2-2, with TRBD1 matching over 7 bases. The length of the CDR3 is 12 residues. Per germline, CDR1 SEHNR and CDR2 FQNEAQ (reference sequence).

Regarding this clonotype: At one end, the junction sequence differs from germline, possibly due to a read error. The V and J genes are TRBV4-1 and TRBJ2-2, with 9 bases matching TRBD2. The CDR3 is 17 residues long. Germline V gene data show CDR1 as MGHRA and CDR2 as YSYEKL. CDR3 coding DNA: TGCGCCAGCAGCCCCCGCGGCGGACTAGCGATCACTGGGGACCTGTTTTTT. This gives the protein CASSPRGGLAITGDLFF.

As concerns this clonotype: A read error may be the cause here, since a much bigger clone is one base away. This rearrangement joins TRBV6-1 to TRBJ1-4; no reliable D call. This CDR3 has 16 residues. Trimming cost V 0 bases and J 4 bases, with 12 bases left between them. Germline lookup yields CDR1 MNHNS and CDR2 SASEGT. This CDR3 reads CASSEAPGFYNEKLFF. For the CDR3, the DNA is TGTGCCAGCAGTGAAGCCCCGGGTTTCTATAATGAAAAACTGTTTTTT.

This sequence joins TRBV6-6 and TRBJ2-1, with D possibly matching TRBD1 (5 bases). Germline V lookup: CDR1 MNHNY, CDR2 SVGAGI (reference sequence). This CDR3 contains 14 residues. The V end was cut by 2 bases, the J end by 8 bases, with 13 bases between. The CDR3 sequence: CASSYGASVDEQFF. The CDR3, as DNA: TGTGCCAGCAGTTACGGGGCCTCCGTCGATGAGCAGTTCTTC.

On this clonotype itself: Relative to the germline gene, one junction end is altered; a read error may explain this. V gene TRBV10-3 combines with J gene TRBJ2-7; TRBD1 might be the D (6 bases). The CDR3 length is 13 residues. Looked up from germline, CDR1 is ENHRY and CDR2 is SYGVKD. The CDR3 loop is CTIQPDSFYEQYF. As DNA, the CDR3 is TGTACCATACAACCGGACAGTTTCTACGAGCAGTACTTC.

Remarks on this clonotype: The conserved closing phenylalanine or tryptophan is absent in this CDR3, likely reflecting a read error. The chain uses TRBV6-2 or TRBV6-3 and TRBJ2-1; TRBD1 is a possible D gene (6 bases). V shed 6 bases and J shed 3 bases, with 18 bases lying between them. The CDR3 runs 16 residues. The germline gives CDR1 MNHEY, CDR2 SVGEGT. This CDR3 is CASRTTGQANYNEQFI. The CDR3 region has the DNA TGTGCCAGCAGAACAACGGGACAAGCGAACTACAATGAGCAGTTCATC.

Of note for this clonotype: Sequence at one end of the junction differs from germline and may be a read error. The rearrangement joins TRBV11-2 to TRBJ2-7, with 7 bases aligning to TRBD1. CDR3 size: 14 residues. Germline assignment: CDR1 SGHAT and CDR2 FQNNGV. The CDR3 DNA reads as TGTGCCAGCAACTTAACAGGGGCCTACCACGAGCAGTATTTC. Encoded protein: CASNLTGAYHEQYF.

The chain uses TRBV4-2 and TRBJ2-7, with D uncertain. Trimming stripped 1 base from V and 2 bases from J, with 15 bases between. This CDR3 comprises 16 residues. Germline CDR1 and CDR2: LGHNA and YNFKEQ. The CDR3 here is CASSQGHSVVPYEQYF. CDR3 nucleotide sequence: TGTGCCAGCAGCCAAGGGCACAGTGTGGTCCCCTACGAGCAGTACTTC.

This clonotype appeared a few times. J is TRBJ2-1 and V is TRBV28, with a tentative D call TRBD2 (5 bases). Germline CDR1 is MDHEN and CDR2 is SYDVKM. This CDR3 is 14 amino acids long. Trimming took 0 bases from V and 7 from J, leaving 10 bases between them. This CDR3 reads CASSLWGSRNEQFF. CDR3 nucleotides: TGTGCCAGCAGTTTATGGGGGAGCCGGAATGAGCAGTTCTTC.

V and J are TRBV11-2 and TRBJ2-5; D gene uncertain. The germline V gene encodes CDR1 SGHAT and CDR2 FQNNGV. The CDR3 spans 14 residues. Trimming cost V 1 base and J 2 bases, with 8 bases left between them. CDR3 bases: TGTGCCAGCAGCTTAGCGGCGGCTCAAGAGACCCAGTACTTC. It specifies CASSLAAAQETQYF. The entire variable domain, with the rest obtained from reference TRBV11-2 and TRBJ2-5, is as follows: EAGVAQSPRYKIIEKRQSVAFWCNPISGHATLYWYQQILGQGPKLLIQFQNNGVVDDSQLPKDRFSAERLKGVDSTLKIQPAKLEDSAVYLCASSLAAAQETQYFGPGTRLLVL.